The subject of this entry is one T cell receptor beta chain. Germline V gene data show CDR1 as SQVTM and CDR2 as ANQGSEA. The V gene lost 5 bases and the J gene lost 1 base, with 8 bases spanning the gap. The CDR3 runs to 12 residues. The data were obtained in a study of STAT5B mutations in CD4+ large granular lymphocyte leukemia. Overall study: Among healthy controls, a particular HLA allele went with more CDR3 'QG' motifs.

The authors' processing: The detection floor for productive clonotype frequency was 2.59 x 10-5. Data came from immunoSEQ multiplex PCR; TCRdb stores just in-frame clones and leaves some out. The V and J calls and clone size are taken from that table; D and trimming were inferred from the DNA. This sample has about 19,000 clones, with about 81% found just once. The sequenced sample was CD4+ T cells from blood buffy coats. The chain recombines TRBV29-1 with TRBJ2-5, with D perhaps matching TRBD1 (6 bases). The TCR originated in a human donor in good health. The CDR3 spells CSVTGFQETQYF. The CDR3 region has the DNA TGCAGCGTTACAGGGTTCCAAGAGACCCAGTACTTC.